One sample yielded the 27 T cell receptor beta chains listed below, sequenced in a study of cytomegalovirus exposure and HLA in healthy donors (dated by TCRdb to about 2017). Libraries came from the immunoSEQ multiplex PCR assay. For the multiplex PCR, a mixture combining 60 forward primers for TCR Vbeta segments and 13 reverse primers for TCR Jbeta segments was used. As stored in TCRdb, this immuneACCESS dataset retains in-frame rearrangements with V and J assigned. A fraction of the clones does not appear; measured against another copy, unresolved V genes explain less than half of the discrepancy, and the remainder lacks a known reason. This sample comprises over 110,000 clones, about four fifths of them detected only once. Of the sample, 5% to 8% is held by the ten largest clones. Sequencing input: PBMCs. These receptor sequences come from a woman in her thirties or forties in good health and CMV-seropositive.

V usage is TRBV27 and J usage is TRBJ2-2; 8 nucleotides match TRBD2. This CDR3 has 16 residues. V shed 4 bases, J shed 7 bases, and the junction held 11 bases outside the gene matches. CDR1 is MNHEY, CDR2 SMNVEV, per germline (reference sequence). This CDR3 is CASSSRGSGKIGELFF. The CDR3 DNA sequence: TGTGCCAGCAGTTCCCGGGGTAGCGGGAAAATCGGGGAGCTGTTTTTT.

The chain has TRBV7-6 and TRBJ2-7; D gene ambiguous. Per germline, CDR1 SGHVS and CDR2 FNYEAQ. V shed 3 bases and J shed 0 bases, with 9 bases lying between them. The CDR3 is made up of 14 amino acids. The CDR3 DNA reads TGTGCCAGCAGCTTCAGTTTAAGCTCCTACGAGCAGTACTTC. It encodes CASSFSLSSYEQYF.

V and J are TRBV4-1 and TRBJ2-7, with TRBD1 matching over 9 bases. The CDR3 length is 15 residues. V lost 4 bases and J lost 5; bases outside the gene matches: 9. In germline, CDR1 is MGHRA, CDR2 YSYEKL. The CDR3 is CASSRATGGGNEQYF. The CDR3, as DNA: TGCGCCAGCAGCCGCGCGACAGGGGGAGGGAACGAGCAGTACTTC.

The table lists this clone with many counts. V gene TRBV30 combines with J gene TRBJ2-1; 9 nucleotides match TRBD1. CDR3 size: 12 residues. J lost 8 bases, V lost 7 bases, and 6 bases had no gene match. The germline V gene encodes CDR1 GTSNPN and CDR2 SVGIG (reference sequence). The chain's CDR3 is CASDRGWDEQFF. In nucleotides, the CDR3 is TGTGCCTCGGACAGGGGCTGGGATGAGCAGTTCTTC.

The chain has TRBV15 and TRBJ2-5; D is perhaps TRBD1 (6 bases). The CDR3 contains 14 residues. V lost 1 base to trimming and J lost 5 bases, with 11 bases between them. Looked up from germline, CDR1 is LNHNV and CDR2 is YYDKDF (reference sequence). The CDR3 loop reads CATSRGQVVETQYF. CDR3 DNA sequence: TGTGCCACCAGCAGAGGACAGGTCGTGGAGACCCAGTACTTC.

The V gene is TRBV9, the J gene TRBJ2-5; 11 nucleotides agree with TRBD2. V was clipped by 5 bases and J by 5 bases; unmatched bases: 8. The CDR3 runs to 15 residues. CDR1 and CDR2 (germline): SGDLS, YYNGEE. The CDR3 protein is CASSGIAGGAETQYF. The CDR3 DNA reads TGTGCCAGCAGTGGTATAGCGGGAGGGGCGGAGACCCAGTACTTC.

The chain is built from TRBV5-1 and TRBJ2-1, with 9 bases that match TRBD2. Trimming took 1 base from V and 6 from J; bases not matched to a gene: 5. This CDR3 is built from 15 residues. CDR1 and CDR2 (germline): SGHRS, YFSETQ. This CDR3 is CASSLLAGDLNEQFF. CDR3 nucleotides: TGCGCCAGCAGCTTGTTAGCGGGAGACCTCAATGAGCAGTTCTTC.

The rearrangement joins TRBV4-1 to TRBJ2-1; TRBD2 aligns across 7 bases. Per germline, CDR1 MGHRA and CDR2 YSYEKL. The CDR3 length is 14 residues. V dropped 4 bases and J dropped 7; count of bases not matched to a gene: 7. CDR3 nucleotides: TGCGCCAGCAGCCTCATGGGACTAAGAAATGAGCAGTTCTTC. It codes for CASSLMGLRNEQFF.

The chain employs TRBV19 and TRBJ1-4; 8 bases align to TRBD1. CDR3 length equals 14 residues. Germline V gene sequence: CDR1 LNHDA, CDR2 SQIVND (reference sequence). The V gene end was trimmed by 10 bases and the J gene end by 3 bases; junction bases not matched to a gene: 7. CDR3 sequence reads: CATEETGANEKLFF. For the CDR3, the DNA is TGTGCCACCGAAGAGACAGGGGCTAATGAAAAACTGTTTTTT.

The chain combines TRBV2 with TRBJ1-1, with 9 positions matching TRBD1. Germline V gene lookup returns CDR1 SNHLY and CDR2 FYNNEI. This CDR3 region has 14 residues. With 7 bases clipped from V and 7 bases from J, the junction kept 10 bases outside the gene matches. CDR3: CASNIRTGVGEAFF. The CDR3 region has the DNA TGTGCCAGCAACATCAGGACAGGGGTAGGTGAAGCTTTCTTT.

The chain recombines TRBV5-1 with TRBJ2-3; D may be TRBD2 (6 bases). Germline V CDR1 and CDR2: SGHRS, YFSETQ. The ends were cut back, 4 bases at V and 2 bases at J, with 11 bases in the middle. The CDR3 is made up of 14 amino acids. CDR3 residues: CASSAAGTTDTQYF. The CDR3 DNA reads as TGCGCCAGCAGCGCGGCGGGGACCACAGATACGCAGTATTTT.

V and J are TRBV6-6 and TRBJ2-5; TRBD2 agrees at 11 bases. Germline CDR1 is MNHNY and CDR2 is SVGAGI (reference sequence). V lost 2 bases, J lost 5 bases, and 7 bases stayed unmatched. The CDR3 totals 16 residues. CDR3 protein: CASSYGLAGGGETQYF. The CDR3 nucleotides are TGTGCCAGCAGTTACGGGCTAGCGGGAGGCGGCGAGACCCAGTACTTC.

The J gene is TRBJ2-1, the V gene TRBV11-2; 7 bases agree with TRBD2. The germline gives CDR1 SGHAT, CDR2 FQNNGV. J lost 6 bases, V lost 1 base, and 3 bases had no gene match. CDR3 length: 14 amino acids. CDR3 nucleotides: TGTGCCAGCAGCTTAGGCGGGAGCCTCAATGAGCAGTTCTTC. Translation gives CASSLGGSLNEQFF.

The V call is TRBV27, the J call TRBJ2-5, with TRBD1 matching over 7 bases. The CDR3 extends over 14 amino acids. The V segment lost 6 bases and the J segment 2 bases; nucleotides outside the gene matches: 6. Germline CDR1 and CDR2: MNHEY and SMNVEV (reference sequence). As DNA, the CDR3 is TGTGCCAGCAGATCCAGGGGGTTTCAAGAGACCCAGTACTTC. This encodes CASRSRGFQETQYF.

This clone was picked up a small number of times. The chain employs TRBV19 and TRBJ1-3, with D possibly TRBD1 on 5 matching bases. Per germline, CDR1 LNHDA and CDR2 SQIVND (reference sequence). This CDR3 is 14 amino acids long. Trimming took 7 bases from V and 0 from J, leaving 10 bases between them. The CDR3 sequence: CASTLTVSGNTIYF. CDR3 bases: TGTGCCAGTACCTTGACAGTCTCTGGAAACACCATATATTTT.

This clone was recorded a few times. V gene TRBV27 combines with J gene TRBJ1-1; maybe TRBD1 (6 bases). The V end lost 1 base, the J end lost 5 bases, and 14 bases lay between the germline ends. This CDR3 is built from 15 residues. Germline V lookup: CDR1 MNHEY, CDR2 SMNVEV (reference sequence). The CDR3: CASSLFPGEGTEAFF. The CDR3 DNA reads as TGTGCCAGCAGTTTATTCCCAGGGGAGGGGACTGAAGCTTTCTTT.

This rearrangement joins TRBV7-9 to TRBJ2-1, with TRBD2 identical over 14 bases. The CDR3 contains 14 residues. Germline V gives CDR1 SEHNR, CDR2 FQNEAQ (reference sequence). After removal of 7 bases from V and 14 bases from J, the junction contained 10 bases not matched to a gene. CDR3: CASTRGTSGSNEFF. CDR3 DNA sequence: TGTGCCAGCACCCGGGGGACTAGCGGGAGTAATGAGTTCTTC. The full variable domain, its missing parts supplied by reference TRBV7-9 and TRBJ2-1, is DTGVSQNPRHKITKRGQNVTFRCDPISEHNRLYWYRQTLGQGPEFLTYFQNEAQLEKSRLLSDRFSAERPKGSFSTLEIQRTEQGDSAMYLCASTRGTSGSNEFFGPGTRLTVL.

The V call is TRBV6-5, the J call TRBJ2-5; 8 bases fit TRBD2. The CDR3 sequence is 13 residues long. Unmatched junction bases numbered 4, after V lost 6 bases and J lost 4 bases. Germline CDR1 is MNHEY and CDR2 is SVGAGI. The CDR3 bases are TGTGCCAGCAGACCCGGGGGGGGAGAGACCCAGTACTTC. It encodes CASRPGGGETQYF.

J is TRBJ1-5 and V is TRBV18; unclear D gene. The V end lost 3 bases, the J end lost 8 bases, and 14 bases lay between the germline ends. This CDR3 has 14 amino acids. Per the germline V gene, CDR1 is KGHSH and CDR2 is LQKENI. CDR3: CASSPDSGIEPQHF. CDR3 nucleotides: TGTGCCAGCTCACCGGATTCCGGGATTGAGCCCCAGCATTTT.

This rearrangement joins TRBV5-4 to TRBJ2-3; weak D call: TRBD2 (6 bases). Between the trimmed V and J ends, which lost 2 bases and 4 bases, there was a span of 14 bases. Germline V lookup: CDR1 SGHNT, CDR2 YYREEE (reference sequence). The CDR3 sequence is 15 residues long. In DNA, the CDR3 is TGTGCCAGCAGCTTTCCTTCTACTAGCCCAGATACGCAGTATTTT. Protein: CASSFPSTSPDTQYF. Filled out from reference TRBV5-4 and TRBJ2-3, the complete variable domain reads ETGVTQSPTHLIKTRGQQVTLRCSSQSGHNTVSWYQQALGQGPQFIFQYYREEENGRGNFPPRFSGLQFPNYSSELNVNALELDDSALYLCASSFPSTSPDTQYFGPGTRLTVL.

The J gene is TRBJ2-1, the V gene TRBV28; a weak D match, TRBD1 (5 bases). The CDR3 runs to 12 residues. Germline CDR1 and CDR2: MDHEN and SYDVKM. V shed 5 bases and J shed 8 bases, with 10 bases lying between them. CDR3 coding DNA: TGTGCCAGCAGTCTCAGGGTCGATGAGCAGTTCTTC. Its translation is CASSLRVDEQFF.

CDR3: CASSLGLAGQNEQFF. The CDR3 nucleotides read TGTGCCAGCAGCTTAGGACTAGCGGGGCAGAATGAGCAGTTCTTC. V and J are TRBV5-6 and TRBJ2-1, with 12 bases matching TRBD2. The trim removed 2 bases at V and 7 bases at J, leaving 4 bases unmatched. This CDR3 contains 15 residues. Germline CDR1 reads SGHDT; CDR2 reads YYEEEE.

The chain joins TRBV5-1 to TRBJ2-2; 15 bases match TRBD2. The germline CDR1 and CDR2 sequences are SGHRS and YFSETQ. Losses at the gene ends were 7 bases for V and 5 bases for J; bases not matched to a gene: 9. This CDR3 has 17 amino acids. The CDR3 protein is CASSLGLAGGQTGELFF. CDR3 nucleotide sequence: TGCGCCAGCTCCTTGGGACTAGCGGGAGGTCAGACCGGGGAGCTGTTTTTT.

This clone was observed a few times. This chain joins TRBV5-8 and TRBJ1-5; no reliable D call. Trimming took 0 bases from V and 4 from J, leaving 5 bases between them. Germline V gives CDR1 SGHTS, CDR2 YDEGEE. This CDR3 has 13 residues. The CDR3 DNA sequence: TGTGCCAGCAGCTTGGGGCAGAATCAGCCCCAGCATTTT. Translated: CASSLGQNQPQHF.

The rearrangement joins TRBV5-1 to TRBJ2-1; maybe TRBD1 (6 bases). V lost 3 bases to trimming and J lost 6 bases, with 13 bases between them. The CDR3 is 14 residues long. Germline CDR1 and CDR2: SGHRS and YFSETQ. The CDR3 DNA reads TGCGCCAGCAGCTGGACCGACAGGAGCAATGAGCAGTTCTTC. Protein sequence: CASSWTDRSNEQFF.

The V gene is TRBV6-6, the J gene TRBJ2-2; 10 bases match TRBD2. Germline lookup yields CDR1 MNHNY and CDR2 SVGAGI (reference sequence). Trimming at V came to 4 bases and at J to 3 bases, leaving 5 bases not matched to a gene. CDR3 length: 16 amino acids. The CDR3 coding sequence is TGTGCCAGCAGTTCCCGGACTAGCGGATACACCGGGGAGCTGTTTTTT. It codes for CASSSRTSGYTGELFF.

The table lists this clone with a few counts. The V call is TRBV7-9, the J call TRBJ2-2, with TRBD2 identical over 9 bases. The CDR3 contains 19 residues. Germline CDR1 and CDR2: SEHNR and FQNEAQ (reference sequence). The V gene end was trimmed by 5 bases and the J gene end by 0 bases; junction bases not matched to a gene: 13. CDR3 in DNA: TGTGCCAGCAGCGTTAGACTGGTGACTAGCGGCACGAACACCGGGGAGCTGTTTTTT. As protein: CASSVRLVTSGTNTGELFF.